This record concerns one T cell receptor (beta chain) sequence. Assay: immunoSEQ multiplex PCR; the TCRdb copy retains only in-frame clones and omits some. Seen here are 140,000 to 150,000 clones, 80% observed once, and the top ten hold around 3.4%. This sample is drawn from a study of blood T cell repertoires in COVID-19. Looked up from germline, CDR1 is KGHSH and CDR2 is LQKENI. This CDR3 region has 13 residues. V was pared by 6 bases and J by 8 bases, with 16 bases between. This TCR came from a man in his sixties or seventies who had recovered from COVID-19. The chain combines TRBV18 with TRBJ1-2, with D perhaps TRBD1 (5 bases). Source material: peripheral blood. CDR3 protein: CASSQEQGRGYTF. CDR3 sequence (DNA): TGTGCCAGCTCCCAAGAGCAGGGTCGGGGCTACACCTTC.